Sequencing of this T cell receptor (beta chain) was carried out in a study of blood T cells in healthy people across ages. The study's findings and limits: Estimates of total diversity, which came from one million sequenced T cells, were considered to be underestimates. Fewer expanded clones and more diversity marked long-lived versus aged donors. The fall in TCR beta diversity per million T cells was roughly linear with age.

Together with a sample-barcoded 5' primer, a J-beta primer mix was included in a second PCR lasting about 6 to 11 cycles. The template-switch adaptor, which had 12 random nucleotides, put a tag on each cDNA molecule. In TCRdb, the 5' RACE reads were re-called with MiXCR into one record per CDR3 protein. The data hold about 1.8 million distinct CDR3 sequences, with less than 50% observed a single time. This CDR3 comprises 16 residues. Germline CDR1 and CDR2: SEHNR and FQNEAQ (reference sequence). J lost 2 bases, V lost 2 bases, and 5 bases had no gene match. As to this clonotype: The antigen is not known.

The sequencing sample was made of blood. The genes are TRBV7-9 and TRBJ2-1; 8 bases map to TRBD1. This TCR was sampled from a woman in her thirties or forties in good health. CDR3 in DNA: TGTGCCAGCAGCTTACGGCAGGGGGCCCCCTACAATGAGCAGTTCTTC. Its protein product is CASSLRQGAPYNEQFF.